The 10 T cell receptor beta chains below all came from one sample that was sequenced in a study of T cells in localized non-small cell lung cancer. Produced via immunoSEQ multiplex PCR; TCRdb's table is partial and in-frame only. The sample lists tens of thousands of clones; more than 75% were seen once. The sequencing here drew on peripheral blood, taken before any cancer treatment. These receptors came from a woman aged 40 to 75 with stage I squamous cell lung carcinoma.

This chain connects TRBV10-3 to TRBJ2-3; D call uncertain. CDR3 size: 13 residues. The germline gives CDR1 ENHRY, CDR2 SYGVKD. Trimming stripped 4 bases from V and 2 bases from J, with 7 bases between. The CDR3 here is CAISAAVTDTQYF. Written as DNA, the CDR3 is TGTGCCATCAGTGCGGCAGTCACAGATACGCAGTATTTT.

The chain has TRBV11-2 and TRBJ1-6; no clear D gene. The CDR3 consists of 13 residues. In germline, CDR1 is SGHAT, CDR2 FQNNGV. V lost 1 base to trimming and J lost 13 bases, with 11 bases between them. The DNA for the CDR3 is TGTGCCAGCAGCTTAGGGGGAGCCGCGCCCCTCCACTTT. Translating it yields CASSLGGAAPLHF. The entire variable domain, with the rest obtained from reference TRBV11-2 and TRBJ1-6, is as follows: EAGVAQSPRYKIIEKRQSVAFWCNPISGHATLYWYQQILGQGPKLLIQFQNNGVVDDSQLPKDRFSAERLKGVDSTLKIQPAKLEDSAVYLCASSLGGAAPLHFGNGTRLTVT.

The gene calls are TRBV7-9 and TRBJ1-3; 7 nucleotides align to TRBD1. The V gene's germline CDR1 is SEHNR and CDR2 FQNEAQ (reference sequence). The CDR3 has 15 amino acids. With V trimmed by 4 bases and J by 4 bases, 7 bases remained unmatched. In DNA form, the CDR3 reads TGTGCCAGCAGCTCGCCAGACAGGGAAGGAAACACCATATATTTT. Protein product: CASSSPDREGNTIYF.

The CDR3 DNA reads TGCGCCAGCAGCCAACGGCGGAGGGGGCTGGACTATGGCTACACCTTC. Protein: CASSQRRRGLDYGYTF. The rearrangement uses TRBV4-1 and TRBJ1-2; 7 nucleotides agree with TRBD1. There are 16 residues in the CDR3. Per germline, CDR1 MGHRA and CDR2 YSYEKL. V was clipped by 2 bases and J by 3 bases; unmatched bases: 9.

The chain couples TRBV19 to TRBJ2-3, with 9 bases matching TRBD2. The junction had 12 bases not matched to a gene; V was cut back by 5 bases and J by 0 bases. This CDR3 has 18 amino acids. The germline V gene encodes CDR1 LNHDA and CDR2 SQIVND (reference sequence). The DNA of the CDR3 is TGTGCCAGTAGTCCCGGGACTAGCCGCTCGTCGAGCACAGATACGCAGTATTTT. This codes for CASSPGTSRSSSTDTQYF.

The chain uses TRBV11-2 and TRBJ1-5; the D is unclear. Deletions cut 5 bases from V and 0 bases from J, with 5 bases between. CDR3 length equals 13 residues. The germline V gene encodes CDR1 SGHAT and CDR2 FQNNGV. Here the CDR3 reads CASSRHSNQPQHF. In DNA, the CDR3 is TGTGCCAGCAGCCGTCATAGCAATCAGCCCCAGCATTTT.

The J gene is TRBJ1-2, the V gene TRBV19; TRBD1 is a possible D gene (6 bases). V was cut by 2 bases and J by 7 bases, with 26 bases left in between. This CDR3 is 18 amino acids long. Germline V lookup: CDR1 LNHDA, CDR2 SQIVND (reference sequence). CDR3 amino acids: CASSIIITDGRGSRGYTF. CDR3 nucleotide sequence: TGTGCCAGTAGTATAATCATCACGGACGGCAGGGGATCTCGTGGCTACACCTTC. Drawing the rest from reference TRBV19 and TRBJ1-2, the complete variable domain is DGGITQSPKYLFRKEGQNVTLSCEQNLNHDAMYWYRQDPGQGLRLIYYSQIVNDFQKGDIAEGYSVSREKKESFPLTVTSAQKNPTAFYLCASSIIITDGRGSRGYTFGSGTRLTVV.

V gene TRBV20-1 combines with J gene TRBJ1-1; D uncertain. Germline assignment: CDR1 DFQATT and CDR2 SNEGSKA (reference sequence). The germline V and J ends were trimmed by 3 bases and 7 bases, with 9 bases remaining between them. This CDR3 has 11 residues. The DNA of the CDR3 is TGCAGTGCTAGTTTGACAAATGAAGCTTTCTTT. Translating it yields CSASLTNEAFF.

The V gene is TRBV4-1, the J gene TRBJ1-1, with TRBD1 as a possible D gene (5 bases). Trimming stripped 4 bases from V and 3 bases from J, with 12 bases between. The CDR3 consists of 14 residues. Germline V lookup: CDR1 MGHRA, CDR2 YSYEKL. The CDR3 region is CASSPIGAYTEAFF. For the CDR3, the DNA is TGCGCCAGCAGCCCCATAGGGGCTTACACTGAAGCTTTCTTT.

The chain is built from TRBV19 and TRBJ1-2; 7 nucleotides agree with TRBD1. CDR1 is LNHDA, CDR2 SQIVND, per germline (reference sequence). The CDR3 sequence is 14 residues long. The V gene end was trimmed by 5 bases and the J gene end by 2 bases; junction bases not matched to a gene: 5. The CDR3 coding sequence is TGTGCCAGTAGTTCGAGGACAGGCAACTATGGCTACACCTTC. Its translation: CASSSRTGNYGYTF.